The 2 T cell receptor beta chains presented below share a single source sample, sequenced in a study of CD8 T cells in Susac syndrome. Random-hexamer reverse transcription was applied to about 0.5 to 1 ug RNA. TCRdb ran MiXCR on the immunoSEQ multiplex PCR reads and lists one entry per CDR3 protein. The sample has under 150,000 distinct CDR3 sequences, around 94% seen once; the top ten hold 0.1% to 0.15%. Sequencing was performed on CD4+ T cells from PBMCs. These receptors were obtained from a human donor with multiple sclerosis.

The rearrangement links TRBV6-5 to TRBJ2-7; D remains ambiguous. V lost 5 bases, J lost 6 bases, and 17 bases lay in between. CDR1 and CDR2 (germline): MNHEY, SVGAGI. The CDR3 runs 14 residues. CDR3 sequence (DNA): TGTGCCAGCAGTCCCCTCTGGGTGGCTCTCGAGCAGTACTTC. Amino acids: CASSPLWVALEQYF.

The chain has TRBV7-2 and TRBJ2-7; TRBD2 matches at 10 bases. The CDR3 runs to 16 residues. Germline V gives CDR1 SGHTA, CDR2 FQGNSA. V dropped 5 bases and J dropped 2; count of bases not matched to a gene: 9. CDR3 in amino acids: CASSTGTSGATYEQYF. The CDR3 DNA reads TGTGCCAGCAGCACCGGCACTAGCGGGGCTACCTACGAGCAGTACTTC.